The sequence of this T cell receptor beta chain was determined in a study of cytomegalovirus exposure and HLA in healthy donors (dated by TCRdb to between 2016 and 2019). The study in broad terms: In an earlier analysis of 450 to 750 of the donors, 250 to 300 Gb of sequence data and roughly 100 million unique TCR beta sequences from about 179 million T cells were reported. An early release that covered fewer than 750 HLA-typed donors contained about 300 gigabases of sequencing data and 75 million to 100 million unique TCR sequences. Of the approximately 400 genotyped donors, less than 85% were placed in the genetic ancestry cluster associated with self-reported Caucasian donors. The study was designed to test whether signatures of past pathogen exposure could be identified by cataloging public T cell receptors. Using immunosequencing, the study profiled T cell repertoires from about 610 subjects and related those repertoires to cytomegalovirus serostatus. In addition to the first cohort of 666 subjects, a separate validation cohort of 120 different subjects was used. To predict cytomegalovirus infection status, the study combined high-throughput TCR immunosequencing, statistical association of individual TCRs with disease status, and machine learning. In a later analysis, previously published TCR beta repertoires from 550 to 700 donors were re-analyzed and high-resolution HLA genotyping was added so that TCR occurrence patterns could be studied. Rather than using new phenotypic data, the later analysis identified candidate immune exposures from TCR beta sequences and from how often those sequences occurred across donors. An earlier analysis of several hundred of the donors applied high-throughput TCR beta sequencing to assess whether each TCR beta V gene segment acted as functional or pseudogenic. Donor age, sex, ethnicity and CMV serostatus were compiled together with the repertoire data. Genome-wide SNP genotypes for about 60% of the 666 donors were used in a later genetic analysis, which treated that subset as a discovery cohort. Every repertoire in the discovery cohort had been generated on one and the same sequencing platform. Class I and class II HLA loci were covered by the typing at four-digit resolution. The number of donors typed differed by locus, with about 620-630 for A, B, C, DRB1 and DQB1, approximately 500 for DQA1, over 600 for DPA1, and 450 to 480 for DPB1. Because of strong linkage in the cohort, roughly five DR-DQ haplotypes were treated as single units for association and clustering. On average, roughly 250,000 unique TCR beta nucleotide sequences were sequenced per donor among 398 genotyped donors of the cohort, with roughly 18% of those sequences being non-productive.

The cohort comprised around 690 healthy bone marrow donors. At the time of sampling, all cohort members were nominally healthy, though unrecorded immune exposures were likely present. The donor tested CMV seronegative and was one of the 352 seronegative cohort members. A peripheral blood sample was collected from each donor, and TCR beta sequencing was performed on peripheral blood mononuclear cells. Genomic DNA was extracted from the blood cell samples with the Qiagen DNeasy Blood Extraction Kit. Points the paper makes about the study in general: Across donors, most TCR sequences were observed very rarely, whereas some public TCRs were present in many individuals. For the cohort, immune exposure information was limited to CMV serostatus. At a false discovery rate of 0.05, a later analysis linked fewer than 20,000 TCR beta sequences to specific HLA alleles. In a later analysis, several top co-occurrence clusters were reported to appear linked to parvovirus B19, influenza, CMV and Epstein-Barr virus. In a later analysis, most CMV-associated TCR beta chains were found to appear HLA-restricted, with HLA associations seemingly driven largely by CMV exposure. Assigning TCR associations to individual alleles was difficult when HLA alleles, especially DR and DQ, strongly co-occurred. In vitro tests confirmed that a few of the cytomegalovirus-associated TCR beta chains recognize cytomegalovirus antigens. Some IMGT-functional V segments, including TRBV6-2 and TRBV6-3, could not be told apart with the 87-base-pair reads, so those segments were excluded. Roughly uniform sequencing depth across donors was assumed in presence/absence analyses, although this assumption may not hold. In a later genetic analysis, fewer N-insertions in productive TCRs were reported among donors in an Asian-associated ancestry cluster than the approximately 630-donor mean. Because HLA typing was missing for some donors at each locus, association tests included only the typed subset. The study listed 150 to 200 TCR beta chains as associated with cytomegalovirus. A group of highly shared sequence variants was considered likely to be a technical artifact of the sequencing pipeline. A further reported finding was that TCR beta sequences accurately predicted the HLA-A and HLA-B alleles for most subjects in the first cohort. According to the authors, the approach could potentially be generalized to other disease states and immunological phenotypes. A later analysis found that HLA-associated TCR beta chains were more clonally expanded and had lower generation probabilities than equally common non-associated chains. In an earlier analysis of fewer than 700 of the donors, most TCR beta V segments appeared in productive rearrangements about 87% or about 30% of the time, broadly matching IMGT annotations. Linkage disequilibrium might explain the correlated functional status among segregating V segments, but an unknown experimental factor could not be ruled out. Approximately 16 rarely observed V segments, including chromosome 9 orphons, were excluded from the earlier analysis of approximately 500 of the donors because counts were too low. In a later genetic analysis, a missense DCLRE1C variant was associated with V-gene and J-gene trimming of TCR beta chains, and the association was replicated in an independent cohort. In both the original and validation cohorts, the classifier was reported to diagnose cytomegalovirus status with high specificity and sensitivity. In this cohort, only TCR beta chains were sequenced, and detectable features were limited by the absence of alpha or paired-chain data. A later analysis found that TCR association rates varied across HLA loci, with DRB1 alleles showing the most associated TCRs and HLA-C alleles the fewest.

With regard to this clone: Its antigen is currently not known. Base qualities are not recorded, but no much larger clone differs from it by a single base.

The receptor library was made with the immunoSEQ multiplex PCR assay. For the multiplex PCR, a mixture combining 60 forward primers for TCR Vbeta segments and 13 reverse primers for TCR Jbeta segments was used. A multiplex PCR assay on genomic DNA amplified the CDR3 region of rearranged TCR beta genes. The Illumina HiSeq System was used to sequence the amplified TCR beta libraries as 87-base-pair reads. Turning to the authors' computational methods: A later analysis tallied 75 million to 95 million unique TCR beta chains across the approximately 670 repertoires, and about 10 million of those chains were shared by two or more donors. A nearest-neighbor algorithm error-corrected the raw reads and collapsed the reads into unique sequences, merging closely related sequences to remove PCR and sequencing errors. To assign V, D and J gene segments, CDR3 sequences were aligned to IMGT reference sequences. For a sequence to be retained, a match of at least six nucleotides to both a V gene segment and a J gene segment was required. A rearrangement counted as productive if the CDR3 had no stop codons and remained in frame with V and J, and every other rearrangement counted as non-productive. Following IMGT convention, CDR3 was defined as the stretch from the second conserved V-encoded cysteine up to the conserved J-encoded phenylalanine. The earlier analysis of 500 to 750 of the donors excluded any sequence lacking an unambiguous match to a single V gene segment. An earlier analysis of 587 of the donors classified V segments as functional when productive rearrangements were above 56.7% and as segregating when the standard deviation between donors was above 5%. A statistical classification framework was built for diagnosing cytomegalovirus status from the catalog of TCR beta chain sequences. A later analysis assigned V and J genes by comparing TCR nucleotide sequences with IMGT/GENE-DB human TR gene sequences. In a later analysis, CDR3 sequences and most-parsimonious VDJ recombination scenarios were assigned using the TCRdist pipeline. A later analysis defined each TCR beta chain by its CDR3 amino acid sequence plus V-gene family, and excluded reads lacking a unique V-gene family. In a later analysis, approximately 640 highly shared, low-generation-probability nucleotide sequences were removed to address suspected cross-contamination and a sequencing artifact. A later analysis calculated a clonal expansion index for each public chain from normalized within-repertoire ranks of inferred template counts. A later analysis computed generation probabilities with a VDJ recombination model fitted to out-of-frame rearrangements, and checked the results against IGoR. In a later analysis, hypergeometric tests were used to score TCR-TCR, TCR-HLA and TCR-CMV co-occurrence, with a repertoire-size bias correction applied to TCR pairs. A later analysis estimated false discovery rates by permuting HLA or CMV assignments 20 times. In a later analysis, co-occurring TCRs were grouped using DBSCAN, with TCRdist sequence similarity added in when clustering inside HLA-allele-positive subsets. Repertoires with fewer than 30,000 or more than 120,000 public chains were left out of co-occurrence clustering, as were a few repertoires with anomalous nucleotide sharing. Drawn from immuneACCESS, this table holds only the in-frame rearrangements with V and J called that TCRdb kept. Clones are partly lost; checked studies trace under half to an unresolved V gene and leave the rest unexplained. The V and J calls and clone size were taken over from that table, and D and trimming were inferred from the DNA. This sample gives about 93,000 clones in total; 60% to 85% of them show up just once. Around 2% of the sample goes to the ten largest clones.

CDR1 MNHNS and CDR2 SASEGT are derived from the germline V gene. A distance of 13 bases separates the germline ends of V and J, which lose 7 bases and 6 bases respectively. There are 12 amino acids in the CDR3, from cysteine to phenylalanine inclusive. The read is trimmed to its CDR3 DNA, 36 bases read in frame from base 1. The specimen sequenced was PBMCs. This receptor was identified in a boy under 18 in good health and CMV-seronegative. The rearranged chain carries TRBV6-1 and TRBJ2-7; the D region possibly corresponds to TRBD2 (5 bases align). CDR3 protein: CASKNRAGEQYF. The sequenced DNA: TGTGCCAGCAAGAATAGGGCGGGCGAGCAGTACTTC.